These 15 T cell receptor beta chains share one sample of origin, sequenced in a study of cytomegalovirus exposure and HLA in healthy donors. Use of 60 Vbeta and 13 Jbeta primers characterized the PCR. The table came from immunoSEQ multiplex PCR; TCRdb's copy has only in-frame clones and leaves some out. Among tens of thousands of clones listed, more than 60% were seen once. The sequencing sample was made of PBMCs. These receptors all stem from a man aged 40-49 years in good health and CMV-seronegative.

CDR3 nucleotide sequence: TGTGCCAGCTCACCGGGCACTCTCACAGATACGCAGTATTTT. Translated, it gives CASSPGTLTDTQYF. The chain combines TRBV18 with TRBJ2-3; D gene ambiguous. Germline V gene data show CDR1 as KGHSH and CDR2 as LQKENI. The ends were cut back, 3 bases at V and 2 bases at J, with 9 bases in the middle. This CDR3 comprises 14 residues.

The chain combines TRBV5-6 with TRBJ2-1; D ambiguous. This CDR3 spans 14 amino acids. Germline V lookup: CDR1 SGHDT, CDR2 YYEEEE. V was trimmed by 1 base and J by 7 bases, leaving 12 bases between them. In DNA, the CDR3 is TGTGCCAGCAGCTTGCAAAGGTTGGAGAATGAGCAGTTCTTC. It is translated as CASSLQRLENEQFF.

This clone was recorded only once. CDR3 sequence (DNA): TGTGCCAGCAGCGGGGGGGGGCCCACAGATACGCAGTATTTT. Translating it yields CASSGGGPTDTQYF. The rearrangement joins TRBV5-6 to TRBJ2-3; TRBD2 might be the D (7 bases). The CDR3 consists of 14 residues. Germline V CDR1 and CDR2: SGHDT, YYEEEE. V lost 4 bases to trimming and J lost 2 bases, with 11 bases between them.

The J gene is TRBJ1-5, the V gene TRBV5-1; D is unclear. CDR1 and CDR2 from the germline V gene are SGHRS and YFSETQ. V lost 4 bases, J lost 7 bases, and 15 bases lay in between. The CDR3 has 14 residues. The DNA of the CDR3 is TGCGCCAGCAGCAAGGGAGGGATCGAACAGCCCCAGCATTTT. Amino acid sequence: CASSKGGIEQPQHF.

This clone was detected only a few times. This chain uses TRBV6-5 with TRBJ1-5, with 7 bases that match TRBD1. V was pared by 0 bases and J by 4 bases, with 3 bases of the junction left unmatched. The CDR3 length is 15 residues. Germline CDR1 reads MNHEY; CDR2 reads SVGAGI. Here the CDR3 DNA reads TGTGCCAGCAGTTACTCGACAGGGAATAATCAGCCCCAGCATTTT. Protein product: CASSYSTGNNQPQHF.

The chain links TRBV7-2 to TRBJ2-1, with TRBD2 matching over 8 bases. Trimming removed 5 bases from V and 7 bases from J; junction bases left unmatched: 10. The CDR3 is 15 amino acids. Germline CDR1 and CDR2: SGHTA and FQGNSA. The CDR3 loop is CASSDSGTGGNEQFF. In DNA form, the CDR3 reads TGTGCCAGCAGCGACTCCGGGACGGGGGGGAATGAGCAGTTCTTC.

V usage is TRBV10-3 and J usage is TRBJ2-7, with D possibly TRBD1 on 5 matching bases. The CDR3 sequence is 12 residues long. Germline V CDR1 and CDR2: ENHRY, SYGVKD. The V end lost 6 bases, the J end lost 3 bases, and 9 bases lay between the germline ends. The CDR3 here is CAISKDSYEQYF. CDR3 in DNA: TGTGCCATCAGCAAAGACAGCTACGAGCAGTACTTC.

The chain recombines TRBV7-8 with TRBJ2-3; TRBD1 agrees at 8 bases. The CDR3 has 14 residues. Trimming removed 3 bases from V and 3 bases from J; junction bases left unmatched: 2. CDR1 is SGHVS, CDR2 FQNEAQ, per germline. In DNA, the CDR3 is TGTGCCAGCAGCTTCCGGGACAGGACAGATACGCAGTATTTT. It is translated as CASSFRDRTDTQYF.

This chain's CDR3 is CASSDRRTTSYGYTF. Here the CDR3 DNA reads TGTGCCAGCAGTGATAGGAGGACCACCTCATATGGCTACACCTTC. The rearrangement joins TRBV2 to TRBJ1-2; D gene uncertain. Germline values: CDR1 SNHLY, CDR2 FYNNEI. V lost 3 bases and J lost 5, with 16 bases in between. The CDR3 length is 15 residues.

The rearrangement joins TRBV2 to TRBJ1-4, with D uncertain. The CDR3 has 12 amino acids. V lost 4 bases to trimming and J lost 6 bases, with 6 bases between them. The germline gives CDR1 SNHLY, CDR2 FYNNEI. The CDR3 loop is CASSVSHEKLFF. DNA for the CDR3: TGTGCCAGCAGTGTAAGCCATGAAAAACTGTTTTTT. The full variable domain, in which reference TRBV2 and TRBJ1-4 provide the parts outside the CDR3, is EPEVTQTPSHQVTQMGQEVILRCVPISNHLYFYWYRQILGQKVEFLVSFYNNEISEKSEIFDDQFSVERPDGSNFTLKIRSTKLEDSAMYFCASSVSHEKLFFGSGTQLSVL.

Only one count was recorded for this clone. The V gene is TRBV28, the J gene TRBJ2-7, with 8 bases lining up with TRBD1. The CDR3 is 13 residues long. The germline gives CDR1 MDHEN, CDR2 SYDVKM. V shed 8 bases, J shed 5 bases, and the junction held 8 bases outside the gene matches. CDR3 nucleotide sequence: TGTGCCAGCCGACAGGGGTCCGTCCACGAGCAGTACTTC. It encodes CASRQGSVHEQYF.

The V call is TRBV7-9, the J call TRBJ2-1; 12 bases map to TRBD1. CDR1 and CDR2 (germline): SEHNR, FQNEAQ (reference sequence). The V and J ends lost 1 base and 2 bases, in that order; junction bases with no gene match: 3. CDR3 length: 17 amino acids. The CDR3 DNA reads as TGTGCCAGCAGCTTAGGGGGACAGGGGGCCGCCTACAATGAGCAGTTCTTC. Amino acids: CASSLGGQGAAYNEQFF.

The genes are TRBV7-9 and TRBJ2-1, with D tentatively TRBD2 (6 bases). The CDR3 sequence is 17 residues long. Germline loops: CDR1 SEHNR, CDR2 FQNEAQ (reference sequence). V lost 3 bases and J 7 bases, leaving 22 bases between the germline ends. CDR3 nucleotide sequence: TGTGCCAGCAGCTTCCGGGGTGTCGCACTAGCTAAAAATGAGCAGTTCTTC. Its protein product is CASSFRGVALAKNEQFF.

The chain joins TRBV6-5 to TRBJ1-1, with D perhaps TRBD1 (5 bases). The CDR3 runs to 13 residues. Germline loops: CDR1 MNHEY, CDR2 SVGAGI. Trimming took off 5 bases at V and 0 bases at J, with 7 bases between the two ends. The chain's CDR3 is CASSSRVNTEAFF. The CDR3 DNA is TGTGCCAGCAGTAGCAGGGTGAACACTGAAGCTTTCTTT.

This clone has only a few counts. The V call is TRBV10-2, the J call TRBJ2-5, with D maybe TRBD2 (6 bases). Germline lookup yields CDR1 WSHSY and CDR2 SAAADI. The CDR3 contains 10 residues. Trimming shortened V by 10 bases and J by 11 bases, and 14 bases separated the two germline ends. Written as DNA, the CDR3 is TGCGCCACCCTCTTGGGGAGGCAGTACTTC. As protein: CATLLGRQYF.